This T cell receptor (beta chain) was recorded in a study of cytomegalovirus exposure and HLA in healthy donors. In the PCR, 60 Vbeta and 13 Jbeta primers were used. Clones were sequenced by immunoSEQ multiplex PCR, and TCRdb holds only the in-frame ones, with some missing. The repertoire holds about 160,000 clones, with 82% as singletons. This clone came up a few times. Healthy people donating bone marrow made up the donors. The germline V gene has CDR1 LNHDA and CDR2 SQIVND (reference sequence). CDR3 size: 18 residues. The ends lost 5 bases at V and 0 bases at J; junction bases unmatched: 10. The source is a girl aged 2-15 years in good health and CMV-seropositive. The chain links TRBV19 to TRBJ2-6, with TRBD2 matching over 7 bases. The sequencing input was PBMCs. The CDR3 region has the DNA TGTGCCAGTAGTTGGGAGGGCATTTTGAGCTCTGGGGCCAACGTCCTGACTTTC. This encodes CASSWEGILSSGANVLTF.